Below, 17 T cell receptor beta chains from the same sample are listed, as sequenced in a study of Ad26.COV2.S vaccination and SARS-CoV-2 variants (dated by TCRdb to the early 2020s). The sample's treatment or condition, from its label and the paper: around 19 received Ad26.COV2.S at low or high dose, single or two shots; roughly 5 received placebo; per-sample allocation not given. For vaccine and placebo recipients, the sequenced repertoires came from samples collected on day 63 after the first injection. The protocol used for the library was the immunoSEQ multiplex PCR assay. TCRdb re-hosts the immuneACCESS table, in-frame sequences only. Its copies lack some clones; in the studies checked, an unresolved V gene accounts for under half of them, and the cause for the rest is not known. The sample table lists about 680,000 clones, around 92% of them with a count of one. The top ten hold about 1.5% of the sample.

This sample comprised peripheral blood, obtained in a trial of Ad26.COV2.S vaccine versus placebo. The receptors originated from a person between 18 and 60 years old who received the Ad26.COV2.S COVID-19 vaccine or a placebo.

CDR3 region: CASSLGQGYEQYF. CDR3 bases: TGCGCCAGCAGCCTTGGACAGGGCTACGAGCAGTACTTC. The chain combines TRBV4-3 with TRBJ2-7, with 8 nucleotides matching TRBD1. Germline V gene data show CDR1 as LGHNA and CDR2 as YSLEER. The CDR3 has 13 residues. The junction had 2 bases not matched to a gene; V was cut back by 4 bases and J by 3 bases.

The rearrangement links TRBV7-9 to TRBJ2-2; D may be TRBD1 (7 bases). The V end was cut by 5 bases, the J end by 9 bases, with 16 bases between. The CDR3 consists of 14 residues. The germline gives CDR1 SEHNR, CDR2 FQNEAQ (reference sequence). DNA of the CDR3: TGTGCCAGCAGCGGAGGGACAGAGGGACGGGAGCTGTTTTTT. This sequence encodes CASSGGTEGRELFF.

The chain combines TRBV7-9 with TRBJ2-5, with 9 bases identical to TRBD1. Germline CDR1 is SEHNR and CDR2 is FQNEAQ (reference sequence). The junction had 5 bases not matched to a gene; V was cut back by 1 base and J by 5 bases. The CDR3 runs to 15 residues. The CDR3: CASSLVGQGLETQYF. The CDR3 DNA is TGTGCCAGCAGCTTAGTGGGACAGGGTTTGGAGACCCAGTACTTC.

The chain couples TRBV5-6 to TRBJ1-4, with TRBD1 as a possible D gene (5 bases). Trimming took off 0 bases at V and 7 bases at J, with 16 bases between the two ends. The CDR3 has 16 amino acids. Germline V lookup: CDR1 SGHDT, CDR2 YYEEEE. For the CDR3, the DNA is TGTGCCAGCAGCTTGGGGTGGGGCACAGGCATTGAAAAACTGTTTTTT. It encodes CASSLGWGTGIEKLFF.

The rearrangement uses TRBV30 and TRBJ1-6; 9 bases are shared with TRBD1. Germline V lookup: CDR1 GTSNPN, CDR2 SVGIG (reference sequence). The CDR3 covers 15 residues. V gave up 1 base and J gave up 8 bases; unmatched junction bases: 6. The chain's CDR3 is CAWSEGQGRYSPLHF. The CDR3 nucleotides read TGTGCCTGGAGTGAAGGACAGGGGAGATATTCACCCCTCCACTTT.

The chain links TRBV18 to TRBJ2-6; D is undetermined. The V end was cut by 5 bases, the J end by 9 bases, with 11 bases between. The CDR3 is 13 amino acids. In germline, CDR1 is KGHSH, CDR2 LQKENI. Here the CDR3 DNA reads TGTGCCAGCTCATCGGGCCGCGACAACGTCCTGACTTTC. Protein sequence: CASSSGRDNVLTF.

The chain combines TRBV11-2 with TRBJ2-3; 7 nucleotides agree with TRBD1. The V and J ends lost 5 bases and 0 bases, in that order; junction bases with no gene match: 5. In germline, CDR1 is SGHAT, CDR2 FQNNGV. This CDR3 spans 15 amino acids. CDR3 protein: CASSAPGQSTDTQYF. DNA of the CDR3: TGTGCCAGCAGCGCCCCGGGACAGAGCACAGATACGCAGTATTTT.

The rearrangement uses TRBV5-1 and TRBJ2-5; D tentatively reads TRBD1 or TRBD2 (5 bases each). V dropped 3 bases and J dropped 4 bases, with 10 bases sitting between them. The CDR3 runs to 13 residues. Germline CDR1 reads SGHRS; CDR2 reads YFSETQ. Here the CDR3 reads CASSSGTGETQYF. As DNA, the CDR3 is TGCGCCAGCAGCTCGGGGACGGGAGAGACCCAGTACTTC.

V and J are TRBV14 and TRBJ2-7; 9 bases agree with TRBD2. Looked up from germline, CDR1 is SGHDN and CDR2 is FVKESK. The CDR3 covers 21 residues. The J segment lost 5 bases and the V segment lost 0 bases, leaving 23 bases of the junction unmatched. In DNA, the CDR3 is TGTGCCAGCAGCCAAGATCTGATAGCGGGAGTTCTTTCCCGTTCCGGCCACGAGCAGTACTTC. This sequence encodes CASSQDLIAGVLSRSGHEQYF.

The J gene is TRBJ2-4, the V gene TRBV19; D is unresolved. CDR1 is LNHDA and CDR2 is SQIVND in the germline V gene (reference sequence). The ends were cut back, 2 bases at V and 0 bases at J, with 20 bases in the middle. The CDR3 extends over 19 amino acids. CDR3 sequence reads: CASSISSVPPSLAKNIQYF. The CDR3 nucleotides are TGTGCCAGTAGTATAAGCTCCGTTCCCCCCTCTCTAGCCAAAAACATTCAGTACTTC.

This chain joins TRBV6-2 or TRBV6-3 and TRBJ2-3; D is ambiguous. The germline CDR1 and CDR2 sequences are MNHEY and SVGEGT. This CDR3 contains 14 residues. V was shortened by 3 bases and J by 0 bases, with 7 bases between the two germline ends. In nucleotides, the CDR3 is TGTGCCAGCAGTTATCCGGACAGCACAGATACGCAGTATTTT. Protein: CASSYPDSTDTQYF.

The chain recombines TRBV5-1 with TRBJ2-7; TRBD2 is a possible D gene (6 bases). The V gene's germline CDR1 is SGHRS and CDR2 YFSETQ. The CDR3 is 16 residues long. V lost 1 base and J lost 2, with 16 bases in between. The CDR3 DNA follows: TGCGCCAGCAGCTTGAATTATGCTAGCGAGGCCTACGAGCAGTACTTC. It codes for CASSLNYASEAYEQYF.

This chain joins TRBV27 and TRBJ1-4; the D gene is possibly TRBD1 (6 bases). This CDR3 is built from 18 residues. V shed 3 bases and J shed 0 bases, with 17 bases lying between them. From germline, CDR1 is MNHEY and CDR2 SMNVEV (reference sequence). Written as DNA, the CDR3 is TGTGCCAGCAGTTTGCGGTGGTTGGACAGTACAACTAATGAAAAACTGTTTTTT. Encoded protein: CASSLRWLDSTTNEKLFF. Full variable domain (outside the CDR3, taken from reference TRBV27 and TRBJ1-4): EAQVTQNPRYLITVTGKKLTVTCSQNMNHEYMSWYRQDPGLGLRQIYYSMNVEVTDKGDVPEGYKVSRKEKRNFPLILESPSPNQTSLYFCASSLRWLDSTTNEKLFFGSGTQLSVL.

CDR3: CASSRTYNEQFF. CDR3 nucleotide sequence: TGTGCCAGCAGCCGGACTTACAATGAGCAGTTCTTC. The rearrangement uses TRBV6-6 and TRBJ2-1; maybe TRBD2 (5 bases). Trimming removed 6 bases at V and 4 bases at J, with 7 bases between. Germline V lookup: CDR1 MNHNY, CDR2 SVGAGI (reference sequence). CDR3 length equals 12 residues.

The count of this clone is one. J is TRBJ2-3 and V is TRBV9, with 9 bases that match TRBD2. Germline CDR1 and CDR2: SGDLS and YYNGEE. The CDR3 loop spans 18 amino acids. J lost 0 bases, V lost 3 bases, and 11 bases had no gene match. The CDR3 spells CASSAVLLAGFSTDTQYF. The CDR3 DNA reads TGTGCCAGCAGCGCAGTACTTCTAGCGGGGTTCAGCACAGATACGCAGTATTTT.

This rearrangement joins TRBV23-1 to TRBJ2-1, with D uncertain. TRBV23-1 is an open reading frame whose function is uncertain. The CDR3 sequence is 17 residues long. The V gene lost 0 bases and the J gene lost 4 bases, with 16 bases spanning the gap. This CDR3 is CASSQSPIPLEYNEQFF. In DNA, the CDR3 is TGCGCCAGCAGTCAATCGCCGATCCCCTTAGAGTACAATGAGCAGTTCTTC.

V is TRBV7-9 and J is TRBJ2-5, with 8 bases fitting TRBD2. There are 14 residues in the CDR3. CDR1 SEHNR and CDR2 FQNEAQ come from the germline V gene (reference sequence). J lost 4 bases, V lost 4 bases, and 5 bases had no gene match. CDR3 residues: CASSSAGGGETQYF. CDR3 bases: TGTGCCAGCAGCTCCGCGGGGGGCGGAGAGACCCAGTACTTC.